Detailed here is one T cell receptor beta chain. Its antigen is not identified. These data are taken from a study of cytomegalovirus exposure and HLA in healthy donors. Germline V lookup: CDR1 SGDLS, CDR2 YYNGEE. V was pared by 1 base and J by 5 bases, with 13 bases between. There are 14 residues in the CDR3. Whole-study findings and limits: Compared with the approximately 700-donor mean, an Asian-associated ancestry cluster reportedly had fewer N-insertions, according to a later analysis. Prior analysis indicated that the majority of TCR beta V segments exhibited productivity approximately 87% or approximately 30% of the time.

Primers included in the PCR were 60 Vbeta and 13 Jbeta primers. Here immunoSEQ multiplex PCR was the method, and the copy in TCRdb shows in-frame clones only, minus some. The sample holds approximately 67,000 clones, around 89% seen once. The chain recombines TRBV9 with TRBJ2-7; tentatively, D is TRBD1 (6 bases). The sequenced sample was PBMCs. The TCR comes from a woman under 40 in good health and CMV-seropositive. The CDR3 DNA follows: TGTGCCAGCAGCGTAACCCAGGACAGACACGAGCAGTACTTC. Protein: CASSVTQDRHEQYF. The full variable domain, its missing parts supplied by reference TRBV9 and TRBJ2-7, is DSGVTQTPKHLITATGQRVTLRCSPRSGDLSVYWYQQSLDQGLQFLIQYYNGEERAKGNILERFSAQQFPDLHSELNLSSLELGDSALYFCASSVTQDRHEQYFGPGTRLTVT.